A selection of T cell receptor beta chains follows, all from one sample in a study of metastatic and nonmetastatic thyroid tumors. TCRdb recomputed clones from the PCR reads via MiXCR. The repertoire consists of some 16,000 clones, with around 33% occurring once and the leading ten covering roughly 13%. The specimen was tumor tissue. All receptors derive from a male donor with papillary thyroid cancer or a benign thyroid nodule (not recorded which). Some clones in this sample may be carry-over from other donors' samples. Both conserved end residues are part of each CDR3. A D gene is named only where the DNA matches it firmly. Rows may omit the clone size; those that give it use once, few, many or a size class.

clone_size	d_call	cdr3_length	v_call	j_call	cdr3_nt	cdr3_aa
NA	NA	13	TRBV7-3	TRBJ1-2	TGTGCCAGCAGCTTAAGTACTGGGAAGGGCTACACCTTC	CASSLSTGKGYTF
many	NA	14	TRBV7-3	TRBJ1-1	TGTGCCAGCAGCTTAAACGGCGGGGGTACTGAAGCTTTCTTT	CASSLNGGGTEAFF
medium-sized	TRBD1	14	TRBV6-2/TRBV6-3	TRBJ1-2	TGTGCCAGCACGTGGACAGGGAGTTACTATGGCTACACCTTC	CASTWTGSYYGYTF
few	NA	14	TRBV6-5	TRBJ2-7	TGTGCCAGCAGTTACTCGCTAATCCAATACGAGCAGTACTTC	CASSYSLIQYEQYF
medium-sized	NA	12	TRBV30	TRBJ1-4	TGTGCCTGGAGTAGGGTTGAAGAAAAACTGTTTTTT	CAWSRVEEKLFF
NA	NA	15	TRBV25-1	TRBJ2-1	TGTGCCAGCAGCCCGGGGAGCGGCTCCTACAATGAGCAGTTCTTC	CASSPGSGSYNEQFF
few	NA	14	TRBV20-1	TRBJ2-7	TGCAGTGCTCCATCGGGACGCCTCGCCTACGAGCAGTACTTC	CSAPSGRLAYEQYF
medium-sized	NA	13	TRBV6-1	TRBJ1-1	TGTGCCAGCAAGCGGGACCCGAACACTGAAGCTTTCTTT	CASKRDPNTEAFF
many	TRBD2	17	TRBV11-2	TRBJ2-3	TGTGCCAGCAGCTCCGGAACTAGCGGGGGGGCCGTAGATACGCAGTATTTT	CASSSGTSGGAVDTQYF
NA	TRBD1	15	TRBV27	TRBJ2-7	TGTGCCAGCAGTTTAACGACAGGGACGGTTTACGACCAGTACTTC	CASSLTTGTVYDQYF
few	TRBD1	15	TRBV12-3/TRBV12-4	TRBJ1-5	TGTGCCAGCACCACAGGGGGACAGGTCAGTCAGCCCCAGCATTTT	CASTTGGQVSQPQHF
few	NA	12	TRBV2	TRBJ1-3	TGTGCCAGCAGTGTCTCTGGAAACACCATATATTTT	CASSVSGNTIYF
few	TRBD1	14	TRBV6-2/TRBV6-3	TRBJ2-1	TGTGCCAGCAGTTACGGACAGGGGGGCAATGAGCAGTTCTTC	CASSYGQGGNEQFF
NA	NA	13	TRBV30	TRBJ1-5	TGTGCCTGGAGTCGGGATAGCAATCAGCCCCAGCATTTT	CAWSRDSNQPQHF
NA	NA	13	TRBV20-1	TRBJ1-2	TGCAGTGCTAAGGTATTAGCTAACTATGGCTACACCTTC	CSAKVLANYGYTF
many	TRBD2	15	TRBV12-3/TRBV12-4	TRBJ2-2	TGTGCCAGCAGCCTCACTAGCGGGAGGGGCGGGGAGCTGTTTTTT	CASSLTSGRGGELFF
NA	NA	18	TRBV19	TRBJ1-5	TGTGCCAGGAGTACAATTCACCCTAGGACATGCTGGAATCAGCCCAAGCATTTT	CARSTIHPRTCWNQPKHF
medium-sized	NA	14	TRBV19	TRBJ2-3	TGTGCCAGTAGAACGACAGGATCGACGGATACGCAGTATTTT	CASRTTGSTDTQYF
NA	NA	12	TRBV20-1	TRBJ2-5	TGCAGTGCTAGAGAGGCCCCGGGGACCCAGTACTTC	CSAREAPGTQYF
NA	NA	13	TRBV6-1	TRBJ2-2	TGTGCCAGCAGTGAAGCGGACACCGGGGAGCTGTTTTTT	CASSEADTGELFF
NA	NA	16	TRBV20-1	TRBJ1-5	TGCAGTGCTAGAGATAGGGTTGGGGGGCAGAATCAGCCCCAGCATTTT	CSARDRVGGQNQPQHF
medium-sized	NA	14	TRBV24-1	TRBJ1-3	TGTGCCACCACCATTACAGGATCTGGAAACACCATATATTTT	CATTITGSGNTIYF
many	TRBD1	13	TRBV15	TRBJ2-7	TGTGCCACCAGCACGGGACAGGGCTACGAGCAGTACTTC	CATSTGQGYEQYF
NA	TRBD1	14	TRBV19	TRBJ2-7	TGTGCCAGTAGTACACCGACAGGGGGCCACGAGCAGTACTTC	CASSTPTGGHEQYF
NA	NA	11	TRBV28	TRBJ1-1	TGTGCCAGCAGCAACGCGTACATGGCTTTCTTT	CASSNAYMAFF
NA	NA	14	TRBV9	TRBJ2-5	TGTGCCAGCAGTAGGGACGGTAGCGTTGAGACCCAGTACTTC	CASSRDGSVETQYF
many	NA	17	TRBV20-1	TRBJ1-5	TGCAGTGCTAGAGATAGCGGGGGGATCTATAGCAATCAGCCCCAGCATTTT	CSARDSGGIYSNQPQHF
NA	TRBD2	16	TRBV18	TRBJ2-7	TGTGCCAGCTCACCACGGTCCGCTCGGGAGGGTTCGGAGCAGTACTTC	CASSPRSAREGSEQYF
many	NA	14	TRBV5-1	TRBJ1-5	TGCGCCAGCAGCTTGTCTGGGCGAAATCAGCCCCAGCATTTT	CASSLSGRNQPQHF
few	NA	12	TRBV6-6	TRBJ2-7	TGTGCCAGCAGTTATTCCCCGACCGAGCAGTACTTC	CASSYSPTEQYF
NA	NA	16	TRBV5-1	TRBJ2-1	TGCGCCAGCAGCTTAAAATCCAGGGGTGGGATCGATGAGCAGTTCTTC	CASSLKSRGGIDEQFF
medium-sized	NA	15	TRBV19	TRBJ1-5	TGTGCCAGTAGTTACGGGTCAGACGGCAATCAGCCCCAGCATTTT	CASSYGSDGNQPQHF
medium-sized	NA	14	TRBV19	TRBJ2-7	TGTGCCAGTAGTATTCTCGCCCACAGCTACGAGCAGTACTTC	CASSILAHSYEQYF
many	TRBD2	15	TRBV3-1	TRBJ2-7	TGTGCCAGCAGCCCCCGGGCGGGAGCTGGGGGCGAGCAGTACTTC	CASSPRAGAGGEQYF
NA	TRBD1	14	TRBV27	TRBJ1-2	TGTGCCAGCAAACTACAGGGGGCAGACTATGGCTACACCTTC	CASKLQGADYGYTF
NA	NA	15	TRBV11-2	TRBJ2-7	TGTGCCAGCAGCTTAGTAGGGGGGCCCACCTACGAGCAGTACTTC	CASSLVGGPTYEQYF
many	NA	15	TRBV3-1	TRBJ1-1	TGTGCCAGCAGCCCAGCCCAGGGAAGACGGACTGAAGCTTTCTTT	CASSPAQGRRTEAFF